This T cell receptor (beta chain) was profiled in a study of blood T cell repertoires in COVID-19. Produced via immunoSEQ multiplex PCR; TCRdb's table is partial and in-frame only. In the table there are 150,000 or so clones, 88% of which are singletons. V was pared by 4 bases and J by 1 base, with 13 bases between. There are 15 residues in the CDR3. Germline V gives CDR1 MDHEN, CDR2 SYDVKM. Input material: peripheral blood. The TCR sequence derives from a human donor in a cohort sampled during active COVID-19. J is TRBJ1-1 and V is TRBV28; tentative D call: TRBD1 (6 bases). The CDR3 nucleotides read TGTGCCAGCAGTTCCCCAAGGGGGGGGAACACTGAAGCTTTCTTT. Its translation is CASSSPRGGNTEAFF.